This entry lists 10 T cell receptor beta chains sequenced from one sample in a study of blood T cell repertoires in COVID-19. TCRdb keeps only in-frame clones here, not all; method: immunoSEQ multiplex PCR. The data hold about 58,000 clones, with 90% observed a single time. Sample: peripheral blood. The origin of the receptors is a man aged 60 to 69 with active COVID-19.

The gene calls are TRBV6-1 and TRBJ2-5; 8 nucleotides line up with TRBD2. This CDR3 has 15 amino acids. Germline loops: CDR1 MNHNS, CDR2 SASEGT. V lost 0 bases, J lost 5 bases, and 5 bases stayed unmatched. CDR3 coding DNA: TGTGCCAGCAGTGAAGCGCGGTCGGGAGGGGAGACCCAGTACTTC. Its translation: CASSEARSGGETQYF.

V is TRBV27 and J is TRBJ2-1; 9 bases agree with TRBD2. The CDR3 spans 15 residues. The V gene end was trimmed by 6 bases and the J gene end by 12 bases; junction bases not matched to a gene: 15. In germline, CDR1 is MNHEY, CDR2 SMNVEV (reference sequence). The CDR3 sequence is CASSLGASGIGLQFF. Here the CDR3 DNA reads TGTGCCAGCAGCCTTGGGGCTAGCGGGATCGGGTTGCAGTTCTTC.

The rearrangement joins TRBV5-4 to TRBJ2-1, with D possibly matching TRBD2 (5 bases). The V end was cut by 4 bases, the J end by 8 bases, with 16 bases between. Germline CDR1 and CDR2: SGHNT and YYREEE (reference sequence). The CDR3 has 14 amino acids. The chain's CDR3 is CASSTAALGHEQFF. In nucleotides, the CDR3 is TGTGCCAGCAGCACCGCCGCACTAGGGCATGAGCAGTTCTTC.

The chain carries TRBV28 and TRBJ2-7; D is unresolved. Deletions cut 5 bases from V and 1 base from J, with 15 bases between. The germline V gene encodes CDR1 MDHEN and CDR2 SYDVKM. This CDR3 comprises 15 residues. DNA of the CDR3: TGTGCCAGCAGTCTCGTGGGCAGCTTTTCCTACGAGCAGTACTTC. This codes for CASSLVGSFSYEQYF. Looking up the rest from reference TRBV28 and TRBJ2-7 gives the full variable domain: DVKVTQSSRYLVKRTGEKVFLECVQDMDHENMFWYRQDPGLGLRLIYFSYDVKMKEKGDIPEGYSVSREKKERFSLILESASTNQTSMYLCASSLVGSFSYEQYFGPGTRLTVT.

The chain couples TRBV2 to TRBJ2-3; weak D call: TRBD1 (6 bases). V was clipped by 4 bases and J by 7 bases, with 33 bases between them. Germline CDR1 and CDR2: SNHLY and FYNNEI. This CDR3 is 20 amino acids long. CDR3: CASSVSSLTGHAQEINTQYF. The CDR3 DNA reads as TGTGCCAGCAGTGTTTCCTCGCTCACAGGGCACGCGCAGGAGATAAATACGCAGTATTTT.

The chain uses TRBV7-2 and TRBJ1-4; possible D gene TRBD1, 5 bases. Trimming shortened V by 2 bases and J by 7 bases, and 17 bases separated the two germline ends. The CDR3 runs to 16 residues. Germline CDR1 is SGHTA and CDR2 is FQGNSA. The CDR3 sequence: CASSLRGGRAPEKLFF. CDR3 in DNA: TGTGCCAGCAGCTTAAGGGGTGGCAGGGCACCTGAAAAACTGTTTTTT.

V is TRBV27 and J is TRBJ2-4; a possible D gene is TRBD1 (5 bases). The CDR3 extends over 16 amino acids. Germline assignment: CDR1 MNHEY and CDR2 SMNVEV (reference sequence). V shed 5 bases and J shed 0 bases, with 14 bases lying between them. This CDR3 is CASSPRQTLAKNIQYF. The CDR3 bases are TGTGCCAGCAGTCCCCGACAGACACTAGCCAAAAACATTCAGTACTTC.

This clone has a single count. The chain carries TRBV6-2 or TRBV6-3 and TRBJ2-2, with 8 bases that match TRBD2. This CDR3 has 16 residues. From germline, CDR1 is MNHEY and CDR2 SVGEGT. V trimming: 4 bases; J trimming: 7 bases; junction bases outside the gene matches: 11. As DNA, the CDR3 is TGTGCCAGCAGTTTCTGGCGGGGGGCTAGCGGCGGGGAGCTGTTTTTT. Translation: CASSFWRGASGGELFF.

The chain combines TRBV7-6 with TRBJ2-7; possible D gene TRBD2, 5 bases. Germline V gene sequence: CDR1 SGHVS, CDR2 FNYEAQ. The CDR3 contains 14 residues. V dropped 4 bases and J dropped 7 bases, with 17 bases sitting between them. The CDR3 loop reads CASSSSASGREQYF. CDR3 coding DNA: TGTGCCAGCAGCTCAAGCGCCTCGGGAAGGGAGCAGTACTTC.

The V gene is TRBV10-3, the J gene TRBJ2-1; 7 bases map to TRBD2. Germline CDR1 is ENHRY and CDR2 is SYGVKD. J was trimmed by 0 bases and V by 8 bases; bases with no gene match: 4. This CDR3 region has 14 residues. The CDR3 sequence is CAILAANSYNEQFF. Written as DNA, the CDR3 is TGTGCCATCCTAGCGGCCAACTCCTACAATGAGCAGTTCTTC.